This TCR beta chain was recovered during a study of blood T cell repertoires in COVID-19. Study information: Specimens from acute and convalescent COVID-19 originated in the United States, Italy and Spain. PBMCs, B-cell-depleted T cells, or T cells were the source of the cDNA or gDNA that made up the material.

Germline CDR1 is SEHNR and CDR2 is FQNEAQ (reference sequence). Germline trimming cut 9 bases from V and 2 bases from J; bases unmatched to any gene: 2. The CDR3 loop spans 13 amino acids. This clone was detected only once. Libraries were prepared by immunoSEQ multiplex PCR; TCRdb keeps only in-frame clonotypes and omits some of them. This sample has fewer than 150,000 clones, with about four fifths found just once. The source material was peripheral blood. The sequence was collected from a man in his 70s with acute or convalescent COVID-19. The V and J genes are TRBV7-9 and TRBJ1-1; 11 nucleotides align to TRBD1. In DNA form, the CDR3 reads TGTGCCAGTGGACAGGGGGCCAACACTGAAGCTTTCTTT. Its translation is CASGQGANTEAFF.